This T cell receptor beta chain was identified in a study of early T cells in non-severe SARS-CoV-2 infection. This clonotype was detected many times. MiXCR was run by TCRdb on the 5' RACE reads, yielding one entry per CDR3 protein. The sample has over 80,000 distinct CDR3 sequences, roughly 12% seen once. This receptor was taken from an adult who was a healthcare worker with PCR-confirmed SARS-CoV-2 infection or an uninfected control (not recorded which). Source: whole blood, taken at baseline.

CDR3 in DNA: TGTGCCAGCAGCTTAGTCCCTAGCGGGGGCATCACAGATACGCAGTATTTT. Its translation: CASSLVPSGGITDTQYF. The chain has TRBV7-6 and TRBJ2-3; 10 nucleotides line up with TRBD2. Germline V CDR1 and CDR2: SGHVS, FNYEAQ. The CDR3 has 17 residues. Trimming removed 1 base from V and 2 bases from J; junction bases left unmatched: 6.